This TCR beta chain was identified during a study of tumor-infiltrating lymphocytes in localized non-small cell lung cancer. For the study at large: Some samples were collected after neoadjuvant chemotherapy; smokers, never-smokers and several histologies were included.

This clone was seen more than once but under ten times. Looked up from germline, CDR1 is SNHLY and CDR2 is FYNNEI. The CDR3 contains 13 residues. V shed 10 bases and J shed 5 bases, with 17 bases lying between them. This table comes from immunoSEQ multiplex PCR, and its TCRdb copy is limited to in-frame clones, with some not included. There are 10,000 or so clones in the sample; around 81% occur only once, and roughly 9.8% lies in the top ten. The chain uses TRBV2 and TRBJ1-1, with D possibly being TRBD1 (5 bases). The TCR originated in a human donor with non-small cell lung cancer. Sample: uninvolved lung tissue not adjacent to the tumor. CDR3 in DNA: TGTGCCACTAGACAGCGTACGGGGACTGAAGCTTTCTTT. As protein: CATRQRTGTEAFF.